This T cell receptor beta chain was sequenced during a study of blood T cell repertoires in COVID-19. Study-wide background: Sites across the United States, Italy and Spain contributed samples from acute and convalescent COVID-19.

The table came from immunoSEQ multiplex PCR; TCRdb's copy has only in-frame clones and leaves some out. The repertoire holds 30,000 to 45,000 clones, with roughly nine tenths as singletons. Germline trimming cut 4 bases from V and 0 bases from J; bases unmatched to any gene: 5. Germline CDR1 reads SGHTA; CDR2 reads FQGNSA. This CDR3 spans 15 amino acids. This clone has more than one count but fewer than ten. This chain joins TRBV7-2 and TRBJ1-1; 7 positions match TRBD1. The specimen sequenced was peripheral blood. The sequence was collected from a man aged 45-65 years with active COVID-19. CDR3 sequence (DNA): TGTGCCAGCAGCTCTCCAGACAGGGTGAACACTGAAGCTTTCTTT. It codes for CASSSPDRVNTEAFF.